What follows are 8 T cell receptor beta chains derived from one specimen sequenced in a study of identical twins. TCRdb independently ran MiXCR on the 5' RACE reads; one entry per CDR3 protein. The sample carries approximately 210,000 distinct CDR3 sequences, less than 9.5% recorded once. The sequenced material came from memory (CD45RO+) T cells sorted from blood. The source is a woman between 18 and 29 years old in good health.

This clonotype was detected many times. The chain combines TRBV6-1 with TRBJ2-2, with a weak D call TRBD2 (5 bases). The germline gives CDR1 MNHNS, CDR2 SASEGT. V lost 0 bases and J lost 5, with 10 bases in between. The CDR3 length is 15 residues. The CDR3 bases are TGTGCCAGCAGTGAAGCCGTTAGCGTTACCGGGGAGCTGTTTTTT. It translates to CASSEAVSVTGELFF.

This clonotype was observed a handful of times. The chain couples TRBV12-3 or TRBV12-4 to TRBJ1-2; TRBD1 might be the D (5 bases). Trimming removed 8 bases from V and 4 bases from J, with 14 bases in between. CDR3 length: 13 residues. The CDR3 DNA follows: TGTGCCAGCCTACGGGGGGGGACCTATGGCTACACCTTC. Protein product: CASLRGGTYGYTF.

In its sample, this clonotype was seen many times. The V and J genes are TRBV6-2 or TRBV6-3 and TRBJ2-1, with 9 bases aligning to TRBD1. The J segment lost 3 bases and the V segment lost 7 bases, leaving 7 bases of the junction unmatched. The CDR3 length is 15 residues. Per the germline V gene, CDR1 is MNHEY and CDR2 is SVGEGT. CDR3 DNA sequence: TGTGCCAGCACTCCCCGGGACAGGGACTACAATGAGCAGTTCTTC. This sequence encodes CASTPRDRDYNEQFF.

This clonotype has at least ten counts. The chain employs TRBV7-2 and TRBJ2-1, with D possibly called TRBD1 or TRBD2 (5 bases each). The germline V and J ends were trimmed by 2 bases and 8 bases, with 13 bases remaining between them. The germline CDR1 and CDR2 sequences are SGHTA and FQGNSA. This CDR3 has 14 residues. CDR3 in amino acids: CASSLLGEGHEQFF. The CDR3 nucleotides are TGTGCCAGCAGCTTACTTGGAGAGGGGCATGAGCAGTTCTTC.

Only a few counts were recorded for this clonotype. The chain links TRBV4-3 to TRBJ1-6; 11 bases line up with TRBD1. After removal of 1 base from V and 9 bases from J, the junction contained 11 bases not matched to a gene. Germline CDR1 LGHNA, CDR2 YSLEER. The CDR3 extends over 18 amino acids. The CDR3 bases are TGCGCCAGCAGCCAAGGGGCCGGGACAGGGGGTGGGGGTTCACCCCTCCACTTT. Protein sequence: CASSQGAGTGGGGSPLHF.

A few counts support this clonotype. The chain couples TRBV24-1 to TRBJ2-3, with D maybe TRBD1 (6 bases). Germline V gene data show CDR1 as KGHDR and CDR2 as SFDVKD. V lost 1 base, J lost 3 bases, and 7 bases lay in between. This CDR3 is 14 amino acids long. The CDR3 nucleotides are TGTGCCACCAGTGATTTTCAGGGGACAGATACGCAGTATTTT. It yields the protein CATSDFQGTDTQYF.

The table lists this clonotype with many counts. The V gene is TRBV20-1, the J gene TRBJ2-1; D possibly corresponds to TRBD2 (5 bases). Germline values: CDR1 DFQATT, CDR2 SNEGSKA (reference sequence). The CDR3 is 15 residues long. V lost 5 bases to trimming and J lost 7 bases, with 21 bases between them. Written as DNA, the CDR3 is TGCAGTGCTGGAGGAGTGCGCCCCCCTGTGAATGAGCAGTTCTTC. It codes for CSAGGVRPPVNEQFF.

This clonotype was counted at least ten times. This chain links TRBV7-2 with TRBJ2-7, with a possible D match to TRBD2 (7 bases). The CDR3 length is 16 residues. Trimming pared 1 base from V and 2 bases from J, leaving 15 bases between. Germline CDR1 SGHTA, CDR2 FQGNSA. CDR3 in amino acids: CASSLGGLAVPYEQYF. CDR3 in DNA: TGTGCCAGCAGCTTAGGGGGGCTAGCGGTCCCCTACGAGCAGTACTTC.